Presented here are 6 T cell receptor beta chains from one specimen sequenced in a study of OX40 agonist ivuxolimab in advanced cancers. Sequencing was performed with immunoSEQ multiplex PCR; in TCRdb, only in-frame clones are kept and a portion is missing. Seen here are 100,000 or so clones, roughly 95% observed once, and the top ten hold just over 2%. This sample comprised CD4+ or CD8+ T cells sorted from blood, obtained in a trial of the OX40 agonist ivuxolimab. These TCRs come from an adult with an advanced solid tumor such as melanoma, head and neck, liver or kidney cancer.

The chain has TRBV4-2 and TRBJ2-5, with D unclear. V lost 0 bases to trimming and J lost 5 bases, with 13 bases between them. The CDR3 runs to 15 residues. The V gene's germline CDR1 is LGHNA and CDR2 YNFKEQ. CDR3: CASSQEEAGRETQYF. The DNA of the CDR3 is TGTGCCAGCAGCCAAGAAGAGGCCGGGCGGGAGACCCAGTACTTC.

The chain is built from TRBV7-9 and TRBJ1-4; TRBD1 is a possible D gene (5 bases). The CDR3 contains 15 residues. Germline V CDR1 and CDR2: SEHNR, FQNEAQ (reference sequence). Trimming removed 4 bases at V and 8 bases at J, with 17 bases between. CDR3 in amino acids: CASSSSGVPGEKLFF. The DNA for the CDR3 is TGTGCCAGCAGCTCCTCGGGAGTCCCAGGGGAAAAACTGTTTTTT.

This clone was seen a single time. The V and J genes are TRBV27 and TRBJ2-1; 9 bases line up with TRBD1. CDR1 and CDR2 from the germline V gene are MNHEY and SMNVEV (reference sequence). CDR3 size: 14 residues. Germline trimming cut 1 base from V and 9 bases from J; bases unmatched to any gene: 4. The CDR3 reads CASSLLGQGSEQFF. DNA of the CDR3: TGTGCCAGCAGTTTATTGGGACAGGGTAGTGAGCAGTTCTTC.

CDR3 nucleotides: TGTGCCAGCAGCCCCCGGACAGGGACCAAATCCTACGAGCAGTACTTC. Translating it yields CASSPRTGTKSYEQYF. The chain is built from TRBV14 and TRBJ2-7, with TRBD1 matching 8 bases. V trimming: 4 bases; J trimming: 1 base; junction bases outside the gene matches: 9. The CDR3 sequence is 16 residues long. Germline V gene lookup returns CDR1 SGHDN and CDR2 FVKESK.

V and J are TRBV7-8 and TRBJ2-3; TRBD2 agrees at 10 bases. Germline V gene lookup returns CDR1 SGHVS and CDR2 FQNEAQ. The CDR3 runs to 18 residues. With V trimmed by 0 bases and J by 2 bases, 8 bases remained unmatched. The CDR3 region has the DNA TGTGCCAGCAGCTTAGCGAACTCCGGGACTAGCGTCACAGATACGCAGTATTTT. Translated, it gives CASSLANSGTSVTDTQYF. The full variable domain, in which reference TRBV7-8 and TRBJ2-3 provide the parts outside the CDR3, is GAGVSQSPRYKVAKRGQDVALRCDPISGHVSLFWYQQALGQGPEFLTYFQNEAQLDKSGLPSDRFFAERPEGSVSTLKIQRTQQEDSAVYLCASSLANSGTSVTDTQYFGPGTRLTVL.

This clone was observed a handful of times. The sample contains more than one DNA sequence encoding this CDR3. This chain connects TRBV28 to TRBJ2-7, with D hard to call. Germline V CDR1 and CDR2: MDHEN, SYDVKM. V was shortened by 5 bases and J by 4 bases, with 12 bases between the two germline ends. The CDR3 contains 13 residues. This CDR3 is CASSIEVPYEQYF. The DNA for the CDR3 is TGTGCCAGCAGTATAGAAGTCCCTTACGAGCAGTACTTC.